The 31 T cell receptor beta chains in this list originate from one sample, sequenced in a study of cytomegalovirus exposure and HLA in healthy donors. Assay used: immunoSEQ multiplex PCR; TCRdb lists only in-frame clones, some missing. The sample lists 85,000 to 90,000 clones; roughly 96% were seen once. Input material: PBMCs. These receptors were taken from a man aged 18 to 30 in good health and CMV-seronegative.

V and J are TRBV7-8 and TRBJ2-7; 9 nucleotides agree with TRBD2. The CDR3 sequence is 16 residues long. V lost 1 base, J lost 6 bases, and 10 bases stayed unmatched. Germline V gives CDR1 SGHVS, CDR2 FQNEAQ. The CDR3 nucleotides are TGTGCCAGCAGCTTAGGGGGGACTAGCTGGTCTCTCGAGCAGTACTTC. Translating gives CASSLGGTSWSLEQYF.

This chain joins TRBV6-6 and TRBJ2-1; D ambiguous. Trimming removed 6 bases at V and 14 bases at J, with 14 bases between. CDR1 is MNHNY, CDR2 SVGAGI, per germline (reference sequence). This CDR3 is 11 amino acids long. The CDR3: CASSTRRAEFF. DNA of the CDR3: TGTGCCAGCAGCACTCGTCGAGCTGAGTTCTTC.

V and J are TRBV27 and TRBJ1-3; 7 bases are a match to TRBD1. Germline CDR1 MNHEY, CDR2 SMNVEV (reference sequence). V dropped 6 bases and J dropped 3; count of bases not matched to a gene: 8. The CDR3 is 15 amino acids. The CDR3 DNA reads as TGTGCCAGCAGGCCCCAGGGGGGAGGTGGAAACACCATATATTTT. The encoded protein is CASRPQGGGGNTIYF.

The chain is built from TRBV27 and TRBJ2-3; the D is unclear. The CDR3 is 12 residues long. Trimming removed 3 bases at V and 6 bases at J, with 7 bases between. The germline CDR1 and CDR2 sequences are MNHEY and SMNVEV (reference sequence). The CDR3 nucleotides are TGTGCCAGCAGTTTCGGGTACGATACGCAGTATTTT. Protein product: CASSFGYDTQYF.

The genes are TRBV5-1 and TRBJ2-7, with 10 bases matching TRBD2. This CDR3 has 13 amino acids. The V gene end was trimmed by 3 bases and the J gene end by 5 bases; junction bases not matched to a gene: 2. Germline assignment: CDR1 SGHRS and CDR2 YFSETQ. This CDR3 is CASSSGTSDEQYF. The CDR3 region has the DNA TGCGCCAGCAGCTCCGGGACTAGCGACGAGCAGTACTTC.

This clone was recorded only once. The chain has TRBV15 and TRBJ2-7, with D perhaps matching TRBD1 or TRBD2 (5 bases each). CDR3 length: 13 residues. V was trimmed by 0 bases and J by 9 bases, leaving 12 bases between them. Germline CDR1 is LNHNV and CDR2 is YYDKDF (reference sequence). CDR3 coding DNA: TGTGCCACCAGCAGAGATCAGCCAGGGAGGCAGTACGTC. Residues: CATSRDQPGRQYV.

The rearrangement joins TRBV15 to TRBJ2-3; 9 positions agree with TRBD1. CDR3 length: 15 amino acids. The trim removed 4 bases at V and 0 bases at J, leaving 2 bases unmatched. Per germline, CDR1 LNHNV and CDR2 YYDKDF (reference sequence). CDR3: CATSKGTGSTDTQYF. CDR3 coding DNA: TGTGCCACCAGCAAAGGGACAGGGAGCACAGATACGCAGTATTTT.

The genes are TRBV19 and TRBJ1-5; TRBD1 might be the D (5 bases). The length of the CDR3 is 17 residues. Trimming took 5 bases from V and 0 from J, leaving 17 bases between them. CDR1 and CDR2 (germline): LNHDA, SQIVND (reference sequence). The CDR3 nucleotides read TGTGCCAGTAGTGGGGACTCCCGGAGCTATAGCAATCAGCCCCAGCATTTT. Protein product: CASSGDSRSYSNQPQHF. The full variable domain, in which reference TRBV19 and TRBJ1-5 provide the parts outside the CDR3, is DGGITQSPKYLFRKEGQNVTLSCEQNLNHDAMYWYRQDPGQGLRLIYYSQIVNDFQKGDIAEGYSVSREKKESFPLTVTSAQKNPTAFYLCASSGDSRSYSNQPQHFGDGTRLSIL.

The chain employs TRBV14 and TRBJ1-1; tentatively, D is TRBD1 (5 bases). There are 13 residues in the CDR3. V lost 4 bases and J 5 bases, leaving 11 bases between the germline ends. Per germline, CDR1 SGHDN and CDR2 FVKESK. This chain's CDR3 is CASSLSRGTEAFF. CDR3 nucleotides: TGTGCCAGCAGCCTATCCCGGGGGACTGAAGCTTTCTTT.

The chain has TRBV4-2 and TRBJ1-3, with no clear D. Trimming shortened V by 1 base and J by 4 bases, and 5 bases separated the two germline ends. The CDR3 extends over 13 amino acids. Per germline, CDR1 LGHNA and CDR2 YNFKEQ. The CDR3 reads CASSQVGGNTIYF. The CDR3 DNA sequence: TGTGCCAGCAGCCAAGTTGGCGGAAACACCATATATTTT.

The V call is TRBV7-6, the J call TRBJ2-1, with 8 nucleotides matching TRBD2. The germline V gene has CDR1 SGHVS and CDR2 FNYEAQ. The ends lost 4 bases at V and 7 bases at J; junction bases unmatched: 6. There are 14 residues in the CDR3. As DNA, the CDR3 is TGTGCCAGCAGCTGGACGGGAGGGCCAAATGAGCAGTTCTTC. Amino acids: CASSWTGGPNEQFF. Looking up the rest from reference TRBV7-6 and TRBJ2-1 gives the full variable domain: GAGVSQSPRYKVTKRGQDVALRCDPISGHVSLYWYRQALGQGPEFLTYFNYEAQQDKSGLPNDRFSAERPEGSISTLTIQRTEQRDSAMYRCASSWTGGPNEQFFGPGTRLTVL.

The chain couples TRBV14 to TRBJ2-1, with 7 bases lining up with TRBD2. V lost 0 bases, J lost 8 bases, and 19 bases stayed unmatched. The CDR3 has 19 amino acids. CDR1 and CDR2 (germline): SGHDN, FVKESK. The CDR3 coding sequence is TGTGCCAGCAGCCAAGATGCGGCGGGAGCCGGATACTGGGGCGATGAGCAGTTCTTC. Translated: CASSQDAAGAGYWGDEQFF.

The rearrangement links TRBV13 to TRBJ2-2; 9 bases fit TRBD2. V lost 4 bases to trimming and J lost 4 bases; unmatched junction nucleotides: 7. CDR1 is PRHDT, CDR2 FYEKMQ, per germline (reference sequence). CDR3 length: 16 residues. The CDR3 DNA reads as TGTGCCAGCAGCTCGCCGGGACTAGCTGTCACCGGGGAGCTGTTTTTT. Amino acid sequence: CASSSPGLAVTGELFF.

The genes are TRBV28 and TRBJ2-1; 7 nucleotides match TRBD2. Germline values: CDR1 MDHEN, CDR2 SYDVKM. V was pared by 5 bases and J by 9 bases, with 16 bases of the junction left unmatched. The CDR3 runs 16 residues. The CDR3 nucleotides read TGTGCCAGCAGTCAACGTGAAGCGGGAAGGTTCAGTGAGCAGTTCTTC. Translated: CASSQREAGRFSEQFF.

The chain employs TRBV18 and TRBJ2-1; the match to TRBD2 covers 9 bases. The germline V gene has CDR1 KGHSH and CDR2 LQKENI. The CDR3 contains 17 residues. The V gene end was trimmed by 1 base and the J gene end by 6 bases; junction bases not matched to a gene: 10. CDR3 residues: CASSPLRAAGGINEQFF. Written as DNA, the CDR3 is TGTGCCAGCTCACCACTTCGGGCGGCGGGAGGGATCAATGAGCAGTTCTTC.

Only one count was recorded for this clone. This chain links TRBV30 with TRBJ2-1; D remains ambiguous. CDR1 and CDR2 (germline): GTSNPN, SVGIG (reference sequence). Trimming stripped 0 bases from V and 8 bases from J, with 11 bases between. This CDR3 comprises 13 residues. CDR3 sequence: CAWSVRRVDEQFF. DNA of the CDR3: TGTGCCTGGAGTGTACGTCGGGTGGATGAGCAGTTCTTC.

This chain links TRBV6-5 with TRBJ1-2; weak D call: TRBD1 (5 bases). This CDR3 is 15 amino acids long. Trimming pared 0 bases from V and 4 bases from J, leaving 12 bases between. In germline, CDR1 is MNHEY, CDR2 SVGAGI. The CDR3 coding sequence is TGTGCCAGCAGTTACTCGGGGGGGAGAGTCTATGGCTACACCTTC. The encoded protein is CASSYSGGRVYGYTF.

Worth noting for this clone: Other nucleotide sequences from this sample produce the same CDR3. V and J are TRBV5-1 and TRBJ1-1, with D uncertain. V was cut by 2 bases and J by 1 base, with 6 bases left in between. CDR1 is SGHRS, CDR2 YFSETQ, per germline. The CDR3 is made up of 13 amino acids. The CDR3, as DNA: TGCGCCAGCAGCTTAACGGGGAACACTGAAGCTTTCTTT. It yields the protein CASSLTGNTEAFF.

The chain employs TRBV2 and TRBJ1-1; maybe TRBD1 (6 bases). CDR3 length equals 14 residues. The germline V gene encodes CDR1 SNHLY and CDR2 FYNNEI. V dropped 6 bases and J dropped 1 base, with 12 bases sitting between them. CDR3 amino acids: CASRGRQANTEAFF. The CDR3 DNA reads as TGTGCCAGCAGGGGACGACAGGCGAACACTGAAGCTTTCTTT.

The rearrangement joins TRBV12-5 to TRBJ1-1, with a weak D call TRBD1 (5 bases). The germline V gene has CDR1 LGHNT and CDR2 FRNRAP. The germline V and J ends were trimmed by 1 base and 0 bases, with 15 bases remaining between them. This CDR3 is built from 17 residues. The CDR3 DNA is TGTGCTAGTGGTTTGGAACTCAGTCCGGGGGTGAACACTGAAGCTTTCTTT. Translating gives CASGLELSPGVNTEAFF.

The rearrangement joins TRBV9 to TRBJ1-3; perhaps TRBD1 as D (5 bases). This CDR3 region has 15 residues. V lost 2 bases to trimming and J lost 2 bases, with 11 bases between them. The V gene's germline CDR1 is SGDLS and CDR2 YYNGEE. CDR3 in amino acids: CASSVRAGAGNTIYF. CDR3 sequence (DNA): TGTGCCAGCAGCGTTAGGGCGGGGGCTGGAAACACCATATATTTT.

The V and J genes are TRBV9 and TRBJ2-1, with D possibly TRBD2 on 6 matching bases. CDR1 and CDR2 from the germline V gene are SGDLS and YYNGEE. This CDR3 has 17 amino acids. V was cut by 4 bases and J by 1 base, with 18 bases left in between. CDR3 loop: CASSTPEAGNSYNEQFF. Here the CDR3 DNA reads TGTGCCAGCAGCACTCCCGAGGCGGGAAATTCCTACAATGAGCAGTTCTTC.

The chain joins TRBV19 to TRBJ1-3; D gene unclear. V lost 7 bases and J lost 0, with 10 bases in between. The CDR3 sequence is 14 residues long. CDR1 and CDR2 (germline): LNHDA, SQIVND (reference sequence). For the CDR3, the DNA is TGTGCCAGTAAGGTCGGGGTCTCTGGAAACACCATATATTTT. Residues: CASKVGVSGNTIYF.

The V and J genes are TRBV9 and TRBJ2-2; D perhaps matches TRBD2 (5 bases). This CDR3 spans 15 amino acids. V gave up 0 bases and J gave up 5 bases, with 11 bases separating them. Germline CDR1 is SGDLS and CDR2 is YYNGEE. CDR3 nucleotides: TGTGCCAGCAGCGTAGGGTTCCGCGGGACCGGGGAGCTGTTTTTT. This encodes CASSVGFRGTGELFF.

Within the sample, this clone is medium-sized. This rearrangement joins TRBV2 to TRBJ2-1, with TRBD1 matching over 7 bases. CDR3 length: 14 residues. Trimming cost V 8 bases and J 0 bases; bases outside gene matches: 4. CDR1 and CDR2 (germline): SNHLY, FYNNEI. The DNA of the CDR3 is TGTGCCAGCGGTCGGGACAGCTCCTACAATGAGCAGTTCTTC. Translating it yields CASGRDSSYNEQFF.

The V gene is TRBV11-3, the J gene TRBJ2-5, with TRBD1 identical over 7 bases. This CDR3 is 14 amino acids long. J gave up 7 bases and V 5 bases, and 10 bases lay outside the gene matches. Germline values: CDR1 SGHNT, CDR2 YENEEA. This CDR3 is CASSPRQGRSTQYF. CDR3 coding DNA: TGTGCCAGCAGCCCCAGACAGGGCCGGTCGACCCAGTACTTC.

The gene calls are TRBV11-3 and TRBJ2-6; no firm D call. Germline V gives CDR1 SGHNT, CDR2 YENEEA. Trimming cost V 3 bases and J 0 bases, with 6 bases left between them. The CDR3 totals 15 residues. The CDR3 sequence is CASSLSNSGANVLTF. DNA for the CDR3: TGTGCCAGCAGCTTGAGCAACTCTGGGGCCAACGTCCTGACTTTC.

This chain connects TRBV5-1 to TRBJ2-7, with a weak D call TRBD1 (6 bases). Germline values: CDR1 SGHRS, CDR2 YFSETQ. This CDR3 is built from 14 residues. The V end lost 1 base, the J end lost 5 bases, and 13 bases lay between the germline ends. The CDR3 region is CASSLRPGADEQYF. CDR3 bases: TGCGCCAGCAGCTTGCGTCCAGGGGCCGACGAGCAGTACTTC.

The chain employs TRBV5-4 and TRBJ2-5, with a possible D match to TRBD2 (6 bases). Germline assignment: CDR1 SGHNT and CDR2 YYREEE (reference sequence). The CDR3 loop spans 14 amino acids. V was shortened by 2 bases and J by 2 bases, with 10 bases between the two germline ends. CDR3 coding DNA: TGTGCCAGCAGCTTAACTAGCAGGCAAGAGACCCAGTACTTC. Translating it yields CASSLTSRQETQYF.

The table lists this clone with a count of one. The genes are TRBV10-3 and TRBJ2-1; TRBD2 agrees at 7 bases. The CDR3 has 16 amino acids. Germline V gene lookup returns CDR1 ENHRY and CDR2 SYGVKD. V dropped 2 bases and J dropped 6; count of bases not matched to a gene: 10. DNA for the CDR3: TGTGCCATCAGTGAGGGACGGCCTAGCGGCCCCAATGAGCAGTTCTTC. This sequence encodes CAISEGRPSGPNEQFF.

This clone was seen once. V usage is TRBV18 and J usage is TRBJ2-2; no firm D call. This CDR3 is built from 14 residues. Germline V lookup: CDR1 KGHSH, CDR2 LQKENI. Trimming removed 2 bases from V and 1 base from J, with 5 bases in between. The CDR3 nucleotides are TGTGCCAGCTCACCAGAGTTGAACACCGGGGAGCTGTTTTTT. This gives the protein CASSPELNTGELFF.